This TCR beta chain appears in the sequencing data of a study of T cells after posttransplantation cyclophosphamide. Comment on this clone: The antigen is unknown.

The germline gives CDR1 MNHEY, CDR2 SVGAGI. The CDR3 has 15 residues. V was trimmed by 2 bases and J by 4 bases, leaving 12 bases between them. Study results and limitations: Blood and skin or GI T cell repertoires showed limited TRB overlap.

Sequencing used immunoSEQ multiplex PCR; TCRdb keeps in-frame clones, though not all of them. In the table there are around 47,000 clones, roughly 94% of which are singletons. This chain uses TRBV6-5 with TRBJ2-1; D uncertain. The sample taken for sequencing was PBMCs. This clonotype was obtained from a woman aged 30 to 39 in good health and a related stem cell transplant donor. The CDR3 DNA follows: TGTGCCAGCAGTTACAGAACTTCACGGTACAATGAGCAGTTCTTC. Its translation: CASSYRTSRYNEQFF.